What follows is one TCR beta chain and its context. J lost 4 bases, V lost 2 bases, and 13 bases had no gene match. Germline-derived CDR1 and CDR2 are LGHNA and YNFKEQ. This CDR3 contains 18 residues. Data came from immunoSEQ multiplex PCR; TCRdb stores just in-frame clones and leaves some out. Of about 83,000 clones detected, about 90% appear once; the ten largest clones hold roughly 4%. The data originate from a study of T cell changes during pregnancy in multiple sclerosis. This sequence originates from a female donor in good health, serving as a control in a pregnancy study. Some clones in this sample may be carry-over from other donors' samples. The sample consisted of PBMCs, taken in the first trimester of pregnancy. This chain connects TRBV4-2 to TRBJ2-1; 8 bases map to TRBD2. The CDR3 nucleotides are TGTGCCAGCAGCCAAAGGAGCGCGGTAGCGGGGTCTTACAATGAGCAGTTCTTC. It specifies CASSQRSAVAGSYNEQFF.